Each of the 28 T cell receptor beta chains below was sequenced from the same sample in a study of T cells after yellow fever vaccination. TCRdb analysed the 5' RACE reads with MiXCR anew, one entry per CDR3 protein. The sample gives approximately 550,000 distinct CDR3 sequences, about 19% of which show up once; roughly an eighth is in the top ten. The material sequenced was PBMCs, taken 15 days after the yellow fever booster vaccination. These receptors were obtained from a man in his thirties or forties who received the YFV17D yellow fever vaccine.

This clonotype was counted only a few times. The rearrangement joins TRBV10-2 to TRBJ2-2; D is possibly TRBD1 (6 bases). Germline V CDR1 and CDR2: WSHSY, SAAADI. The CDR3 loop spans 15 amino acids. V lost 8 bases and J 7 bases, leaving 20 bases between the germline ends. The CDR3 DNA is TGCGCCAGCCCTCCGGGACAACCGACTGGCGGGGAGCTGTTTTTT. This translates into CASPPGQPTGGELFF.

V is TRBV19 and J is TRBJ2-1; D is perhaps TRBD1 (6 bases). Germline loops: CDR1 LNHDA, CDR2 SQIVND (reference sequence). This CDR3 has 17 amino acids. Trimming took 7 bases from V and 0 from J, leaving 19 bases between them. As DNA, the CDR3 is TGTGCCAGTATCAATACAGGAGGACAGAGCTCCTACAATGAGCAGTTCTTC. It codes for CASINTGGQSSYNEQFF.

This clonotype was seen repeatedly, ten times or more. CDR3 protein: CSARRLAGTYTDTQYF. The CDR3 DNA is TGCAGTGCTAGAAGGCTAGCGGGGACCTACACAGATACGCAGTATTTT. The rearrangement links TRBV20-1 to TRBJ2-3, with 9 bases that match TRBD2. The V gene's germline CDR1 is DFQATT and CDR2 SNEGSKA (reference sequence). The CDR3 has 16 residues. After removal of 2 bases from V and 2 bases from J, the junction contained 8 bases not matched to a gene.

CDR3 loop: CASSPRLAGGLGEQFF. CDR3 nucleotide sequence: TGTGCCAGCAGTCCCCGACTAGCGGGAGGTCTGGGTGAGCAGTTCTTC. The V and J genes are TRBV6-1 and TRBJ2-1; 13 bases agree with TRBD2. V dropped 5 bases and J dropped 9; count of bases not matched to a gene: 10. The germline V gene has CDR1 MNHNS and CDR2 SASEGT. The CDR3 runs 16 residues.

This clonotype occurred a few times. The CDR3 DNA is TGTGCTAGTGGTTTTCTAGCGGGGCAGGAGCAGTTCTTC. Translated, it gives CASGFLAGQEQFF. The genes are TRBV12-5 and TRBJ2-1; 9 nucleotides align to TRBD2. There are 13 residues in the CDR3. Germline V gene lookup returns CDR1 LGHNT and CDR2 FRNRAP. Trimming cost V 3 bases and J 10 bases; bases outside gene matches: 4.

This clonotype was seen a handful of times. This chain connects TRBV29-1 to TRBJ1-1; D gene unclear. Germline lookup yields CDR1 SQVTM and CDR2 ANQGSEA. This CDR3 has 13 residues. V was trimmed by 7 bases and J by 0 bases, leaving 12 bases between them. CDR3 nucleotide sequence: TGCAGCGCCTCGTTTGAGATGAACACTGAAGCTTTCTTT. Translating it yields CSASFEMNTEAFF.

This clonotype was seen only a few times. This chain joins TRBV7-2 and TRBJ2-1; 8 nucleotides agree with TRBD2. Germline V lookup: CDR1 SGHTA, CDR2 FQGNSA. The length of the CDR3 is 13 residues. The ends lost 6 bases at V and 9 bases at J; junction bases unmatched: 7. The CDR3: CASSIGLASEQFF. Here the CDR3 DNA reads TGTGCCAGCAGTATAGGACTAGCAAGTGAGCAGTTCTTC.

J is TRBJ2-2 and V is TRBV3-1; no definite D call. The V gene lost 3 bases and the J gene lost 0 bases, with 5 bases spanning the gap. The CDR3 loop spans 14 amino acids. The germline gives CDR1 LGHDT, CDR2 YNNKEL (reference sequence). The CDR3 reads CASSHSPNTGELFF. CDR3 nucleotides: TGTGCCAGCAGCCACTCCCCGAACACCGGGGAGCTGTTTTTT.

The V and J genes are TRBV29-1 and TRBJ2-2, with D uncertain. Trimming cost V 2 bases and J 0 bases, with 4 bases left between them. Germline loops: CDR1 SQVTM, CDR2 ANQGSEA. The CDR3 totals 13 residues. CDR3 coding DNA: TGCAGCGTTGAACACTCGAACACCGGGGAGCTGTTTTTT. Its protein is CSVEHSNTGELFF.

This chain uses TRBV9 with TRBJ2-3, with TRBD2 identical over 7 bases. The germline CDR1 and CDR2 sequences are SGDLS and YYNGEE. J lost 4 bases, V lost 2 bases, and 13 bases had no gene match. CDR3 length: 17 amino acids. The CDR3 sequence is CASSVPLGREWSDTQYF. DNA for the CDR3: TGTGCCAGCAGCGTGCCCTTAGGGCGGGAGTGGTCAGATACGCAGTATTTT.

This clonotype was seen a few times. The gene calls are TRBV5-1 and TRBJ2-2; D remains ambiguous. Germline V gene lookup returns CDR1 SGHRS and CDR2 YFSETQ. The CDR3 has 16 residues. V shed 3 bases and J shed 6 bases, with 18 bases lying between them. The CDR3 nucleotides are TGCGCCAGCAGCTCCGGATGGAGTCTAGGGCCCGGGGAGCTGTTTTTT. Translation: CASSSGWSLGPGELFF.

V gene TRBV2 combines with J gene TRBJ2-7; D is perhaps TRBD1 (6 bases). Trimming took off 3 bases at V and 6 bases at J, with 9 bases between the two ends. The CDR3 covers 12 residues. The germline V gene has CDR1 SNHLY and CDR2 FYNNEI. DNA for the CDR3: TGTGCCAGCAGTGAGGGGGCCGTCGAGCAGTACTTC. Translating gives CASSEGAVEQYF.

The CDR3 DNA follows: TGCAGTGCTAGAGCCGGGACAAGAAGTGAAAAACTGTTTTTT. It translates to CSARAGTRSEKLFF. V gene TRBV20-1 combines with J gene TRBJ1-4, with D perhaps matching TRBD1 (6 bases). Germline CDR1 reads DFQATT; CDR2 reads SNEGSKA (reference sequence). This CDR3 has 14 amino acids. V shed 1 base and J shed 7 bases, with 13 bases lying between them.

J is TRBJ2-3 and V is TRBV7-3; possibly TRBD2 for D (6 bases). The CDR3 sequence is 15 residues long. V lost 6 bases to trimming and J lost 6 bases, with 19 bases between them. Germline V gives CDR1 SGHTA, CDR2 FQGTGA. CDR3: CASRPKGAGRDTQYF. In DNA, the CDR3 is TGTGCCAGCAGACCCAAGGGAGCAGGGAGGGATACGCAGTATTTT.

V and J are TRBV7-9 and TRBJ2-7; D possibly corresponds to TRBD1 (5 bases). Trimming cost V 5 bases and J 7 bases, with 12 bases left between them. The CDR3 loop spans 12 amino acids. Germline assignment: CDR1 SEHNR and CDR2 FQNEAQ (reference sequence). The CDR3 region has the DNA TGTGCCAGCAGCCAGGGTGCACCGGAGCAGTACTTC. Protein: CASSQGAPEQYF.

The rearrangement joins TRBV7-9 to TRBJ2-5; D is ambiguous. Germline lookup yields CDR1 SEHNR and CDR2 FQNEAQ (reference sequence). V lost 3 bases and J 0 bases, leaving 17 bases between the germline ends. The CDR3 length is 17 residues. For the CDR3, the DNA is TGTGCCAGCAGCTTTCCAGCGCAGAGGCGGTACCAAGAGACCCAGTACTTC. It codes for CASSFPAQRRYQETQYF.

This clonotype was seen a few times. This chain uses TRBV12-3 or TRBV12-4 with TRBJ1-6; 10 bases agree with TRBD1. The trim removed 6 bases at V and 9 bases at J, leaving 5 bases unmatched. The CDR3 spans 14 residues. CDR3 region: CASSPTGGSSPLHF. The CDR3 coding sequence is TGTGCCAGCAGCCCGACAGGGGGCAGTTCACCCCTCCACTTT.

The chain carries TRBV5-1 and TRBJ1-1, with D perhaps matching TRBD1 (6 bases). The CDR3 runs 14 residues. Germline V lookup: CDR1 SGHRS, CDR2 YFSETQ. V was pared by 0 bases and J by 5 bases, with 11 bases between. The CDR3 DNA reads as TGCGCCAGCAGCTTGGGGGGGCCCGGTACTGAAGCTTTCTTT. This sequence encodes CASSLGGPGTEAFF.

The genes are TRBV14 and TRBJ2-3; 13 bases fit TRBD2. Trimming removed 5 bases from V and 0 bases from J; junction bases left unmatched: 14. Germline V gene sequence: CDR1 SGHDN, CDR2 FVKESK. CDR3 length: 20 residues. The CDR3 loop reads CASSYVRKTSGRSSTDTQYF. The CDR3 nucleotides are TGTGCCAGCAGCTACGTCCGCAAGACTAGCGGGAGGAGTAGCACAGATACGCAGTATTTT.

This clonotype was seen a few times. The rearrangement links TRBV2 to TRBJ2-6, with D possibly TRBD2 on 6 matching bases. This CDR3 region has 17 residues. Deletions cut 4 bases from V and 0 bases from J, with 13 bases between. Germline CDR1 SNHLY, CDR2 FYNNEI. This CDR3 reads CASSAPGRDSGANVLTF. CDR3 in DNA: TGTGCCAGCAGTGCCCCCGGGAGAGACTCTGGGGCCAACGTCCTGACTTTC.

This clonotype was picked up a small number of times. This chain connects TRBV2 to TRBJ2-7; D unclear. The CDR3 covers 15 residues. Between the trimmed V and J ends, which lost 3 bases and 4 bases, there was a span of 16 bases. CDR1 and CDR2 from the germline V gene are SNHLY and FYNNEI. As DNA, the CDR3 is TGTGCCAGCAGTGAGAGCGTGCAAGTTTCATACGAGCAGTACTTC. It specifies CASSESVQVSYEQYF.

V is TRBV12-3 or TRBV12-4 and J is TRBJ2-3; D may be TRBD1 (5 bases). The V end was cut by 6 bases, the J end by 6 bases, with 25 bases between. This CDR3 spans 17 amino acids. CDR3 nucleotide sequence: TGTGCCAGCAGCCTTATGTTTTGGGGCAGAGGACGGGATACGCAGTATTTT. It yields the protein CASSLMFWGRGRDTQYF.

The chain is built from TRBV20-1 and TRBJ2-1, with TRBD2 as a possible D gene (5 bases). The V gene's germline CDR1 is DFQATT and CDR2 SNEGSKA (reference sequence). The CDR3 totals 12 residues. V lost 3 bases to trimming and J lost 8 bases, with 11 bases between them. The CDR3 coding sequence is TGCAGTGCTAGCCCTCAGGAGGATGAGCAGTTCTTC. Encoded protein: CSASPQEDEQFF.

This clonotype was detected many times. This chain links TRBV11-2 with TRBJ2-1; 15 positions agree with TRBD2. V shed 5 bases and J 4 bases; nucleotides not matched to a gene: 3. Germline V gene data show CDR1 as SGHAT and CDR2 as FQNNGV. There are 16 residues in the CDR3. CDR3: CASSPGTSGGYNEQFF. The CDR3, as DNA: TGTGCCAGCAGCCCCGGGACTAGCGGGGGGTACAATGAGCAGTTCTTC.

This clonotype was counted at least ten times. The V gene is TRBV25-1, the J gene TRBJ2-1, with D unclear. The length of the CDR3 is 11 residues. Trimming took off 0 bases at V and 6 bases at J, with 0 bases between the two ends. Germline CDR1 is MGHDK and CDR2 is SYGVNS. The CDR3 spells CASSEYNEQFF. The CDR3 DNA reads TGTGCCAGCAGTGAATACAATGAGCAGTTCTTC.

The rearrangement joins TRBV15 to TRBJ2-7; 9 bases fit TRBD1. The CDR3 loop spans 15 amino acids. Unmatched junction bases numbered 5, after V lost 3 bases and J lost 2 bases. CDR1 is LNHNV, CDR2 YYDKDF, per germline (reference sequence). In DNA, the CDR3 is TGTGCCACCAGCAGGCCGGGACAGGGTACCTACGAGCAGTACTTC. Amino acids: CATSRPGQGTYEQYF.

This chain links TRBV12-3 or TRBV12-4 with TRBJ1-5; D gene unclear. Deletions cut 3 bases from V and 3 bases from J, with 9 bases between. This CDR3 has 14 residues. CDR3 amino acids: CASSFLGSNQPQHF. The CDR3 DNA reads as TGTGCCAGCAGTTTCCTAGGGTCCAATCAGCCCCAGCATTTT.

The chain couples TRBV18 to TRBJ2-1, with 9 bases that match TRBD2. V was clipped by 0 bases and J by 12 bases; unmatched bases: 6. This CDR3 region has 14 residues. Germline V CDR1 and CDR2: KGHSH, LQKENI. Here the CDR3 DNA reads TGTGCCAGCTCACCACCCCCTAGCGGGATCGGGCAGTTCTTC. This gives the protein CASSPPPSGIGQFF.